This T cell receptor (beta chain) is drawn from a study of post-analysis software for immune sequencing data. Study context: Relapsing-remitting, secondary progressive and progressive-relapsing multiple sclerosis were all included among the disease courses. Findings of the study overall: A significant reduction in normalized Chao1 diversity was observed in multiple sclerosis patients versus controls. With F measure, samples from one preparation batch clustered together strongly.

A word on this clonotype: Its antigen is unknown.

Unique molecular identifiers were present in the TCR beta cDNA libraries. Researchers reported roughly 0.5 million cDNA molecules coming from approximately 1 to 10 million T cells. MiXCR, run by TCRdb on the PCR reads, gives a single entry per CDR3 protein. The sample consists of about 540,000 distinct CDR3 sequences, approximately 34% of them appearing once. The sample taken for sequencing was blood. This clonotype was sampled from a girl aged 2-17 years with multiple sclerosis.

The CDR3 loop is CASSFEEGFSYNEQFF. As DNA, the CDR3 is TGCGCCAGCAGCTTTGAGGAGGGGTTCTCCTACAATGAGCAGTTCTTC. This chain links TRBV5-1 with TRBJ2-1; weak D call: TRBD2 (6 bases). Between the trimmed V and J ends, which lost 2 bases and 0 bases, there was a span of 12 bases. The germline V gene has CDR1 SGHRS and CDR2 YFSETQ. CDR3 size: 16 residues.